In its sample, the clone carrying this TCR beta chain ranks as large. Its antigen is not known. Notes on the study in general: The TCR gene usage of tumor memory CD4+ T cells clustered together with blood and lymph node memory CD4+ cells and with lymph node naive CD4+ cells.

The CDR3 is 13 amino acids. V was cut by 6 bases and J by 4 bases, with 12 bases left in between. Amplification of TRBV12-4/TRBJ1-2 clonotypes used adaptor-ligated barcode primers. TCRdb called the multiplex PCR reads again in MiXCR, with one record for every CDR3 protein. In the table there are roughly 750 distinct CDR3 sequences, approximately 27% of which are singletons. The receptor comes from a female donor with breast cancer. The rearrangement uses TRBV12-3 or TRBV12-4 and TRBJ1-2; possible D gene TRBD1, 6 bases. The sample comprised memory CD4+ T cells sorted from blood. Subset specified: memory CD4+ T cells, CD4+CD45RO+CD25-. Here the CDR3 reads CASSPNRAYGYTF. The DNA of the CDR3 is TGTGCCAGCAGCCCAAACAGGGCCTATGGCTACACCTTC.